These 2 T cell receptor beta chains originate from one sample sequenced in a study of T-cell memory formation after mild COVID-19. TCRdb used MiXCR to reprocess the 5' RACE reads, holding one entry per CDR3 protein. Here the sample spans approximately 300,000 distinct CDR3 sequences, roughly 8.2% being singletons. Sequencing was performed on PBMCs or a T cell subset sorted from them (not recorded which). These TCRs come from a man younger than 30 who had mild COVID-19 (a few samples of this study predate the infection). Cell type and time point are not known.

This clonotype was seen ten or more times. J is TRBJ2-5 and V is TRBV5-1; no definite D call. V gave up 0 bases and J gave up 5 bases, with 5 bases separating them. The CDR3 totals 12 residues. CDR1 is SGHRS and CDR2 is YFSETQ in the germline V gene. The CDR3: CASSLARETQYF. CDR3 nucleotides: TGCGCCAGCAGCTTGGCCCGGGAGACCCAGTACTTC.

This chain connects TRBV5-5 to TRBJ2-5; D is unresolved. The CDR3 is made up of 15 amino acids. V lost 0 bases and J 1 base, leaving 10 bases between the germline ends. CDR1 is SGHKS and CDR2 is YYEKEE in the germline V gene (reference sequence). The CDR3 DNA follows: TGTGCCAGCAGCTTGGCCGGTTACAGCCAAGAGACCCAGTACTTC. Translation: CASSLAGYSQETQYF.